The present TCR beta chain was sequenced within a study of shared clonotypes between healthy human individuals. Background on the study: CD4 naive and CD4 memory each took three plates per donor, while CD8 naive took two and CD8 memory one.

This CDR3 is 14 amino acids long. The V segment lost 1 base and the J segment 5 bases; nucleotides outside the gene matches: 3. In germline, CDR1 is LGHNA, CDR2 YSLEER. Assay: immunoSEQ multiplex PCR; the TCRdb copy retains only in-frame clones and omits some. The repertoire holds about 1,500,000 clones, with roughly 96% as singletons. Notes on the study in general: About 5% was the fraction of naive CD4 clonotypes found shared across several donors.

The table lists this clone with a count of one. Its matching antigen is unknown. The specimen was naive CD4+ T cells sorted from blood. Sample subset: CD45RA+ positively selected. The V call is TRBV4-3, the J call TRBJ2-7; 9 bases are shared with TRBD2. This TCR was recovered from a man aged 25-45 years in good health. The CDR3 loop is CASSQGLAADEQYF. The CDR3 DNA sequence: TGCGCCAGCAGCCAAGGACTAGCGGCCGACGAGCAGTACTTC.